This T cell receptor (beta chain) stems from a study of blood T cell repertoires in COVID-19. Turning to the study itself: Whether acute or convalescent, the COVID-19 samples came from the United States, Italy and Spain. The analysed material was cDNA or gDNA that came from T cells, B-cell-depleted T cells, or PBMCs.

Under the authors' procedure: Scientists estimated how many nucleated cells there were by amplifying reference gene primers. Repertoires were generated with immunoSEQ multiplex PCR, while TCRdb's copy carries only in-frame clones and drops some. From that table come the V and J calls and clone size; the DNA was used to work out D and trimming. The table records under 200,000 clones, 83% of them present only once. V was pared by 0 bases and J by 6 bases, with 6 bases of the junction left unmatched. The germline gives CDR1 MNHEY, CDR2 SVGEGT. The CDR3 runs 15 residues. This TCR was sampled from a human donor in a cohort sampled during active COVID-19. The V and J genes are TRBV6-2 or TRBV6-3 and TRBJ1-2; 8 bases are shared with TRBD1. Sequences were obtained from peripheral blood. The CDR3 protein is CASSYSAGGRHGYTF. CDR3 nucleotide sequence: TGTGCCAGCAGTTACTCGGCAGGGGGCCGTCATGGCTACACCTTC.